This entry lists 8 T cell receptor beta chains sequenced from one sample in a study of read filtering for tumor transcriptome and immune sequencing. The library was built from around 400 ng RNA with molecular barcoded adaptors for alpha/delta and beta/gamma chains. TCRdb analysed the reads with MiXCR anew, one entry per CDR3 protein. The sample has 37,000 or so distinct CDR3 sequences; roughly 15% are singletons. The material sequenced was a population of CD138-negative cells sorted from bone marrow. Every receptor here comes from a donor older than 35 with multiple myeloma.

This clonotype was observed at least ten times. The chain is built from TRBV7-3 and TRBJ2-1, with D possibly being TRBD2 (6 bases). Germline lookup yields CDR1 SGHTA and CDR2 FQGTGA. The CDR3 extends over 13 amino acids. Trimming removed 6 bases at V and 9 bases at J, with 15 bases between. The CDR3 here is CASSPPGESEQFF. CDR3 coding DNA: TGTGCCAGCAGTCCCCCGGGGGAATCTGAGCAGTTCTTC.

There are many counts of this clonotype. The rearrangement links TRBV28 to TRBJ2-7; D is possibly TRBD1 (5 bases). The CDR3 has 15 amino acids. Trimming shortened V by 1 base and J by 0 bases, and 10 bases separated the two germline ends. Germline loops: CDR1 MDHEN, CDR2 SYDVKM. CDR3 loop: CASSLSGLSSYEQYF. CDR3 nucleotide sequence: TGTGCCAGCAGTTTATCAGGGTTGAGCTCCTACGAGCAGTACTTC.

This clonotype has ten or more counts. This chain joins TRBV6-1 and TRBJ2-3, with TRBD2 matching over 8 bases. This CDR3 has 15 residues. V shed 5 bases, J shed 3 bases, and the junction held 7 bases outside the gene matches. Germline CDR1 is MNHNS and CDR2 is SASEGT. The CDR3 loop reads CASSTEGTRTDTQYF. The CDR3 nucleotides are TGTGCCAGCAGTACTGAGGGGACTAGAACAGATACGCAGTATTTT.

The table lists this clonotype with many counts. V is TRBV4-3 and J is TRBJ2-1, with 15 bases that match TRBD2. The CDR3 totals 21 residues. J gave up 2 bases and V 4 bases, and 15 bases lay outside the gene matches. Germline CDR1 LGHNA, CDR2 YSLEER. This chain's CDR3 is CASSPDPGLAGGKPTYNEQFF. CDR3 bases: TGCGCCAGCAGCCCAGACCCGGGACTAGCGGGAGGTAAACCTACCTACAATGAGCAGTTCTTC.

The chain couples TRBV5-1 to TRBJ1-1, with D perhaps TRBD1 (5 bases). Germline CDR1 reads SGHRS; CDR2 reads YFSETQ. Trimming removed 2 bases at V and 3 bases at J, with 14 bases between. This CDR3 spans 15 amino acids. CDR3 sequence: CASSFRGGEDTEAFF. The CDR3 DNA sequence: TGCGCCAGCAGCTTTCGTGGGGGTGAGGACACTGAAGCTTTCTTT.

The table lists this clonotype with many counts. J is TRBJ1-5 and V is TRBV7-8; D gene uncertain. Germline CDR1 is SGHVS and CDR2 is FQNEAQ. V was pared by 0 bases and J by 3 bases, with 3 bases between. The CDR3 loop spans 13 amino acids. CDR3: CASSLAVNQPQHF. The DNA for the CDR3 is TGTGCCAGCAGCTTAGCAGTCAATCAGCCCCAGCATTTT.

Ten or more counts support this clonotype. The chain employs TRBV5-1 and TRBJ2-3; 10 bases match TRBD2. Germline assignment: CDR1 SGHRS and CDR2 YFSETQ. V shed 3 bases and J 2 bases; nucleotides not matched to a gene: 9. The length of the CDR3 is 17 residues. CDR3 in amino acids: CASSSRTSGSYTDTQYF. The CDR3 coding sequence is TGCGCCAGCAGCTCCCGGACTAGCGGTTCCTACACAGATACGCAGTATTTT.

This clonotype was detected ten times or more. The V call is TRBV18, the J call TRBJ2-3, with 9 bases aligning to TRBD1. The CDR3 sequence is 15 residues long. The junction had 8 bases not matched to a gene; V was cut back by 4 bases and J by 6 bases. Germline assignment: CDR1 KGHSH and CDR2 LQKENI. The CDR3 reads CASSLTGGMMDTQYF. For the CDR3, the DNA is TGTGCCAGCTCACTGACAGGGGGGATGATGGATACGCAGTATTTT.